This entry lists 7 T cell receptor beta chains sequenced from one sample in a study of molecular identifiers for immune sequencing clone quantification. TCRdb ran MiXCR on the PCR reads and lists one entry per CDR3 protein. This table holds 600,000 to 650,000 distinct CDR3 sequences, around 20% found once. Sequencing used naive CD8+ T cells from blood, with Jurkat cell RNA spiked in. As for subset: FACS-sorted CD8+CD4-CCR7+CD45RA+ naive T cells. Every receptor here comes from a human donor in good health. Some libraries in this study had Jurkat cell RNA spiked in.

Concerning this clonotype itself: This may stem from a read error, because a much larger clone lies one nucleotide away. The genes are TRBV5-1 and TRBJ1-2, with D possibly being TRBD1 (6 bases). There are 18 residues in the CDR3. The V gene's germline CDR1 is SGHRS and CDR2 YFSETQ. The chain's CDR3 is CAGSPATGGRTISLGYTF. The DNA of the CDR3 is TGCGCCGGCAGCCCCGCCACCGGGGGCCGGACTATCAGCTTGGGCTACACCTTC. The full variable domain, completed using reference TRBV5-1 and TRBJ1-2, is KAGVTQTPRYLIKTRGQQVTLSCSPISGHRSVSWYQQTPGQGLQFLFEYFSETQRNKGNFPGRFSGRQFSNSRSEMNVSTLELGDSALYLCAGSPATGGRTISLGYTFGSGTRLTVV.

This clonotype was seen at least ten times. The chain carries TRBV30 and TRBJ1-1; 10 bases map to TRBD1. Germline V gives CDR1 GTSNPN, CDR2 SVGIG (reference sequence). CDR3 length equals 14 residues. V trimming: 2 bases; J trimming: 5 bases; junction bases outside the gene matches: 5. CDR3 amino acids: CAWSTGQGLTEAFF. The CDR3 coding sequence is TGTGCCTGGAGTACGGGACAGGGGCTAACTGAAGCTTTCTTT.

The chain employs TRBV2 and TRBJ1-1; D is ambiguous. Germline V CDR1 and CDR2: SNHLY, FYNNEI. CDR3 size: 14 residues. The V and J ends lost 4 bases and 1 base respectively, with 10 bases between them. DNA for the CDR3: TGTGCCAGCAGTGGGACCGAGGCGAACACTGAAGCTTTCTTT. Amino acids: CASSGTEANTEAFF.

The sample holds many counts of this clonotype. J is TRBJ1-6 and V is TRBV19; 7 positions match TRBD1. The CDR3 contains 13 residues. Germline CDR1 reads LNHDA; CDR2 reads SQIVND (reference sequence). J lost 7 bases, V lost 6 bases, and 3 bases had no gene match. This CDR3 is CASSRDRNSPLHF. For the CDR3, the DNA is TGTGCCAGTAGCCGGGACAGAAATTCACCCCTCCACTTT. Using reference TRBV19 and TRBJ1-6 for the parts outside the CDR3, the full variable domain is DGGITQSPKYLFRKEGQNVTLSCEQNLNHDAMYWYRQDPGQGLRLIYYSQIVNDFQKGDIAEGYSVSREKKESFPLTVTSAQKNPTAFYLCASSRDRNSPLHFGNGTRLTVT.

This clonotype has at least ten counts. This chain connects TRBV7-9 to TRBJ2-3; D possibly corresponds to TRBD1 (5 bases). The CDR3 is 13 residues long. V lost 2 bases and J 6 bases, leaving 9 bases between the germline ends. CDR1 and CDR2 (germline): SEHNR, FQNEAQ (reference sequence). CDR3 nucleotide sequence: TGTGCCAGCAGCTTACAGGGATCTGATACGCAGTATTTT. This gives the protein CASSLQGSDTQYF. Looking up the rest from reference TRBV7-9 and TRBJ2-3 gives the full variable domain: DTGVSQNPRHKITKRGQNVTFRCDPISEHNRLYWYRQTLGQGPEFLTYFQNEAQLEKSRLLSDRFSAERPKGSFSTLEIQRTEQGDSAMYLCASSLQGSDTQYFGPGTRLTVL.

The sample holds many counts of this clonotype. V is TRBV19 and J is TRBJ1-1; D may be TRBD1 (6 bases). The CDR3 has 13 residues. Trimming left V 3 bases short and J 4 bases short, with 9 bases between. CDR1 is LNHDA and CDR2 is SQIVND in the germline V gene (reference sequence). CDR3 DNA sequence: TGTGCCAGTAGTATCGACAGGCCCACTGAAGCTTTCTTT. Its protein product is CASSIDRPTEAFF.

This clonotype was recorded many times. The genes are TRBV19 and TRBJ2-7; D is ambiguous. This CDR3 comprises 13 residues. The germline V gene encodes CDR1 LNHDA and CDR2 SQIVND (reference sequence). V was cut by 1 base and J by 3 bases, with 7 bases left in between. As DNA, the CDR3 is TGTGCCAGTAGTATAGTTATCAACTACGAGCAGTACTTC. This codes for CASSIVINYEQYF.